Listed below are T cell receptor beta chains from one sample, sequenced in a study of T-cell memory formation after mild COVID-19. TCRdb re-called the 5' RACE reads through MiXCR, storing one row per CDR3 protein. The profile shows about 400,000 distinct CDR3 sequences, more than 20% of them singletons. The specimen was PBMCs or a T cell subset sorted from them (not recorded which). These receptors were collected from an adult woman who had mild COVID-19 (a few samples of this study predate the infection). Cell type and time point are not known. Each CDR3 is given with its conserved first and last residue. A D gene is named only where the DNA matches it firmly. Some rows have no size entry. The others give once, few or many, or a class for an expanded clone.

TRBV12-3/TRBV12-4	TRBD1	NA	TRBJ2-2	TGTGCCAGCAGTCCCGACAGGGGGCAAGGGGAGCTGTCTTTT	CASSPDRGQGELSF
TRBV30	NA	NA	TRBJ1-1	TGTGCCTGGAACTACGGGGGGGGCACTGAAGCTTTCTTT	CAWNYGGGTEAFF
TRBV5-5	NA	NA	TRBJ1-2	TGTGCCAGCAGCTTGGTGACAGACTATGGCTACACCTTC	CASSLVTDYGYTF
TRBV19	TRBD1	NA	TRBJ1-5	TGTGCCAGTAGTAGGACAGGGGTTCAGCCCCAGCATTTT	CASSRTGVQPQHF
TRBV20-1	TRBD1	NA	TRBJ2-7	TGCAGTGCTCCGAGGACAGGGGAGAAAAATACGTACTTC	CSAPRTGEKNTYF
TRBV9	NA	few	TRBJ2-5	TGTGCCAGCAGCGTAGGACTAACAGAGACCCAGTACTTC	CASSVGLTETQYF
TRBV6-6	NA	NA	TRBJ1-2	TGTGCCAGCAGTTACGGGGGGGGCTACACCTTC	CASSYGGGYTF
TRBV5-1	NA	few	TRBJ2-1	TGCGCCAGCTGGGCAGGGCGGAATGAGCAGTTCTTC	CASWAGRNEQFF
TRBV4-1	NA	NA	TRBJ2-2	TGCGCCAGCAGCCATCCGTCGGGGTCCGGGGAGCTGTTTTTT	CASSHPSGSGELFF
TRBV24-1	NA	NA	TRBJ2-2	TGTGCCACCAGTGATTTGGGCGGGGAGCTGTTTTTT	CATSDLGGELFF
TRBV3-1	NA	few	TRBJ1-1	TGTGCCAGCAGCCAAAGTGAGTCCACTGAAGCTTTCTTT	CASSQSESTEAFF
TRBV7-8	TRBD1	few	TRBJ1-2	TGTGCCAGCAGCTTGCAGTCAGGGACAGGGGTCTCCTTC	CASSLQSGTGVSF
TRBV20-1	NA	many	TRBJ2-2	TGCAGTGCTGGGGCTGCGAACACCGGGGAGCTGTTTTTT	CSAGAANTGELFF
TRBV7-2	NA	NA	TRBJ2-1	TGTGCCAGCAGCCCCCGACTGACAGCGGAGCAGTTCTTC	CASSPRLTAEQFF
TRBV4-1	NA	NA	TRBJ2-7	TGCGCCAGCAGCCAAACAGCGTTTGTCGGCGAGCAGTACTTC	CASSQTAFVGEQYF
TRBV12-3/TRBV12-4	NA	few	TRBJ2-2	TGTGCCAGCAGTTTTAAACTAGCCGGTAACACCGGGGAGCTGTTTTTT	CASSFKLAGNTGELFF
TRBV7-3	TRBD2	many	TRBJ2-2	TGTGCCAGCAGCCAAGGGGGACTAGCGGGAGTACGGACCGGGGAGCTGTTTTTT	CASSQGGLAGVRTGELFF